The T cell receptor (beta chain) under discussion was sequenced for a study of tumor and adjacent non-tumor tissue in lung cancer. Study details: Stage I to III disease affected 9 to 10 men and 4 or 5 women aged roughly 31 to 76.

No cell sorting was done before RNA was extracted from the tissue. With regard to this clonotype: The antigen is undetermined.

Broader study findings: Tumor repertoires had a smaller top 100 clone share than normal lung.

Three rounds of nested PCR, following a modified ARM-PCR protocol, produced the TCRbeta library. TCRdb redid the calling of the multiplex PCR reads with MiXCR, one entry per CDR3 protein. Of under 150,000 distinct CDR3 sequences in the sample, around 60% were seen once. V gave up 4 bases and J gave up 2 bases, with 9 bases separating them. Germline CDR1 SGHNT, CDR2 YYREEE (reference sequence). The CDR3 runs to 13 residues. The rearrangement links TRBV5-4 to TRBJ2-5; no firm D call. The sequence came from a man aged 60 to 69 with small cell lung cancer. The specimen sequenced was lung tumor tissue. The CDR3 protein is CASSNGRQETQYF. In DNA form, the CDR3 reads TGTGCCAGCAGCAATGGAAGGCAAGAGACCCAGTACTTC.